Many counts were recorded for the clone carrying this T cell receptor beta chain. This entry belongs to a study of blood T cell repertoires in COVID-19. Measured with immunoSEQ multiplex PCR; TCRdb has only the in-frame clones, and not every one. The sample carries 250,000 or so clones, roughly 91% recorded once. The source material was PBMCs or T cells enriched from blood (not recorded which). The sequence was collected from a man aged 40-55 years who had recovered from COVID-19.

CDR3 residues: CASSNQTASSYNSPLHF. The CDR3 coding sequence is TGTGCCAGCAGCAACCAGACAGCAAGCTCCTATAATTCACCCCTCCACTTT. The V gene is TRBV21-1, the J gene TRBJ1-6; TRBD1 reflects the table's D call only, with no check against the DNA. TRBV21-1 is assigned pseudogene status. The CDR3 spans 17 residues.